Below are 30 T cell receptor beta chains sequenced from a single sample in a study of shared clonotypes between healthy human individuals (TCRdb year 2020). Receptor amplification or capture employed the immunoSEQ multiplex PCR assay. The immuneACCESS repertoire file appears here via TCRdb, limited to in-frame rearrangements. These files lack a portion of the clones; in checked studies, under half of the deficit traces to unresolved V genes, and the cause of the others is not known. The sample table lists around 1.5 million clones, approximately 98% of them with a count of one. The ten largest clones add up to 0.45% of the sample. Sequencing used naive CD4+ T cells sorted from blood. Per the publication, the cell subset or site label means: CD45RA+ positively selected. The receptors were gathered from a man aged 25-45 years in good health.

On this clone: The sample has other DNA sequences that encode this CDR3 too. The chain carries TRBV7-3 and TRBJ2-1; D is unclear. The CDR3 extends over 13 amino acids. Germline V gives CDR1 SGHTA, CDR2 FQGTGA. The V end lost 5 bases, the J end lost 3 bases, and 8 bases lay between the germline ends. CDR3 loop: CASSPASYNEQFF. In DNA form, the CDR3 reads TGTGCCAGCAGCCCGGCTAGCTACAATGAGCAGTTCTTC.

J is TRBJ2-1 and V is TRBV5-1; 9 bases are shared with TRBD2. Germline V CDR1 and CDR2: SGHRS, YFSETQ. After removal of 4 bases from V and 3 bases from J, the junction contained 5 bases not matched to a gene. The CDR3 contains 15 residues. The CDR3: CASSISGSGYNEQFF. Written as DNA, the CDR3 is TGCGCCAGCAGCATTAGCGGGAGTGGCTACAATGAGCAGTTCTTC.

CDR3 bases: TGTGCCAGCAGCTTAGTCGGGGGGCGTCTGGGTCCGAACACTGAAGCTTTCTTT. This translates into CASSLVGGRLGPNTEAFF. The chain employs TRBV7-9 and TRBJ1-1; TRBD1 might be the D (6 bases). This CDR3 contains 18 residues. The V end lost 1 base, the J end lost 1 base, and 19 bases lay between the germline ends. Germline CDR1 reads SEHNR; CDR2 reads FQNEAQ (reference sequence).

This sequence joins TRBV11-2 and TRBJ2-7; D is undetermined. Germline V gives CDR1 SGHAT, CDR2 FQNNGV. The CDR3 sequence is 11 residues long. The germline V and J ends were trimmed by 2 bases and 6 bases, with 5 bases remaining between them. CDR3 loop: CASSLTVEQYF. CDR3 DNA sequence: TGTGCCAGCAGCTTAACGGTCGAGCAGTACTTC.

This chain connects TRBV2 to TRBJ1-1, with TRBD1 matching 7 bases. The CDR3 consists of 13 residues. V shed 9 bases and J 4 bases; nucleotides not matched to a gene: 8. Germline loops: CDR1 SNHLY, CDR2 FYNNEI. For the CDR3, the DNA is TGTGCCAGGTTCCGGGACAGAGGCACTGAAGCTTTCTTT. Translating gives CARFRDRGTEAFF. Using reference TRBV2 and TRBJ1-1 for the parts outside the CDR3, the full variable domain is EPEVTQTPSHQVTQMGQEVILRCVPISNHLYFYWYRQILGQKVEFLVSFYNNEISEKSEIFDDQFSVERPDGSNFTLKIRSTKLEDSAMYFCARFRDRGTEAFFGQGTRLTVV.

The chain uses TRBV15 and TRBJ2-1; 9 positions agree with TRBD2. This CDR3 contains 16 residues. The germline V gene has CDR1 LNHNV and CDR2 YYDKDF (reference sequence). V lost 1 base and J lost 4; bases outside the gene matches: 5. CDR3 protein: CATSRALAGKYNEQFF. CDR3 bases: TGTGCCACCAGCAGAGCCCTAGCGGGGAAATACAATGAGCAGTTCTTC.

The DNA of the CDR3 is TGCGCCAGCAGCCGGGACAGGGGGAACGAGCAGTACTTC. It translates to CASSRDRGNEQYF. This chain links TRBV5-1 with TRBJ2-7; 11 bases align to TRBD1. Germline CDR1 SGHRS, CDR2 YFSETQ. Unmatched junction bases numbered 2, after V lost 4 bases and J lost 5 bases. This CDR3 is 13 amino acids long.

The chain recombines TRBV27 with TRBJ2-7, with TRBD2 matching over 7 bases. V trimming: 3 bases; J trimming: 7 bases; junction bases outside the gene matches: 9. CDR3 length: 14 residues. The germline CDR1 and CDR2 sequences are MNHEY and SMNVEV (reference sequence). The CDR3 bases are TGTGCCAGCAGTTTTACAGCGGGGTCCGTTGAGCAGTACTTC. This gives the protein CASSFTAGSVEQYF.

The rearrangement joins TRBV6-6 to TRBJ2-7; a weak D match, TRBD1 (6 bases). The germline gives CDR1 MNHNY, CDR2 SVGAGI (reference sequence). CDR3 length: 14 residues. With 6 bases removed from V and 1 base from J, the gap between germline ends came to 13 bases. As DNA, the CDR3 is TGTGCCAGCAGGAGGACAGTTCCATCCTACGAGCAGTACTTC. This gives the protein CASRRTVPSYEQYF.

This sequence joins TRBV5-4 and TRBJ2-7, with a tentative D call TRBD2 (5 bases). Germline-derived CDR1 and CDR2 are SGHNT and YYREEE (reference sequence). The CDR3 runs to 14 residues. V was pared by 1 base and J by 2 bases, with 10 bases between. The CDR3 sequence is CASSLKSGTYEQYF. The CDR3 DNA reads TGTGCCAGCAGCTTGAAAAGCGGAACCTACGAGCAGTACTTC.

This clone has only one observation. This chain joins TRBV19 and TRBJ1-4; tentatively, D is TRBD1 (5 bases). Germline-derived CDR1 and CDR2 are LNHDA and SQIVND (reference sequence). V was shortened by 6 bases and J by 5 bases, with 16 bases between the two germline ends. There are 15 residues in the CDR3. The CDR3 DNA reads TGTGCCAGTAGCGAAATAGGTCGGGGGAATGAAAAACTGTTTTTT. It codes for CASSEIGRGNEKLFF.

The chain couples TRBV10-3 to TRBJ2-1, with TRBD1 as a possible D gene (5 bases). This CDR3 has 15 residues. Trimming took 4 bases from V and 1 from J, leaving 11 bases between them. Germline CDR1 and CDR2: ENHRY and SYGVKD. The CDR3 DNA reads as TGTGCCATCAGTGGGCACACAGGATCCTACAATGAGCAGTTCTTC. Protein product: CAISGHTGSYNEQFF.

The chain uses TRBV18 and TRBJ2-1; no reliable D call. V was trimmed by 0 bases and J by 8 bases, leaving 11 bases between them. The CDR3 is 14 residues long. In germline, CDR1 is KGHSH, CDR2 LQKENI. CDR3 loop: CASSPPSIQDEQFF. The DNA of the CDR3 is TGTGCCAGCTCACCACCGAGCATTCAGGATGAGCAGTTCTTC.

The V and J genes are TRBV7-2 and TRBJ2-2; D remains ambiguous. With 3 bases removed from V and 4 bases from J, the gap between germline ends came to 12 bases. This CDR3 region has 15 residues. The germline gives CDR1 SGHTA, CDR2 FQGNSA. The CDR3 region has the DNA TGTGCCAGCAGCTTGGGTGGACCGTTCACCGGGGAGCTGTTTTTT. The encoded protein is CASSLGGPFTGELFF.

The chain uses TRBV19 and TRBJ1-5; TRBD1 might be the D (5 bases). Trimming left V 5 bases short and J 0 bases short, with 23 bases between. From germline, CDR1 is LNHDA and CDR2 SQIVND (reference sequence). This CDR3 is built from 19 residues. The chain's CDR3 is CASSLLVRSRAISNQPQHF. The CDR3 DNA reads as TGTGCCAGTAGTCTTTTGGTACGGTCCAGGGCCATTAGCAATCAGCCCCAGCATTTT.

The rearrangement uses TRBV29-1 and TRBJ2-7; TRBD2 matches at 7 bases. This CDR3 is built from 13 residues. J gave up 3 bases and V 6 bases, and 8 bases lay outside the gene matches. The germline V gene encodes CDR1 SQVTM and CDR2 ANQGSEA. The CDR3 region has the DNA TGCAGCGTCGGGCGGGAGAGTGGCTACGAGCAGTACTTC. It encodes CSVGRESGYEQYF.

The chain has TRBV9 and TRBJ2-1; D is uncertain. Trimming removed 2 bases at V and 4 bases at J, with 7 bases between. Germline assignment: CDR1 SGDLS and CDR2 YYNGEE. The CDR3 is 13 amino acids. The CDR3 DNA reads as TGTGCCAGCAGCGTTTTCGGGTACAATGAGCAGTTCTTC. It codes for CASSVFGYNEQFF.

The CDR3 spells CASSLGLTITGELFF. The CDR3 DNA follows: TGTGCCAGCAGCTTAGGATTGACTATCACCGGGGAGCTGTTTTTT. This chain joins TRBV7-9 and TRBJ2-2, with a possible D match to TRBD2 (5 bases). The germline gives CDR1 SEHNR, CDR2 FQNEAQ (reference sequence). With 1 base removed from V and 4 bases from J, the gap between germline ends came to 10 bases. The CDR3 is made up of 15 amino acids.

The chain has TRBV7-9 and TRBJ2-2; 8 nucleotides align to TRBD1. The V gene's germline CDR1 is SEHNR and CDR2 FQNEAQ (reference sequence). This CDR3 has 14 residues. Trimming took 3 bases from V and 7 from J; bases not matched to a gene: 4. CDR3 residues: CASSLQGAGGELFF. The CDR3 DNA sequence: TGTGCCAGCAGCTTGCAGGGGGCCGGCGGGGAGCTGTTTTTT.

This clone was seen once. The genes are TRBV7-9 and TRBJ2-4; D call uncertain. CDR3 size: 15 residues. Trimming shortened V by 4 bases and J by 0 bases, and 10 bases separated the two germline ends. CDR1 is SEHNR, CDR2 FQNEAQ, per germline (reference sequence). The CDR3 spells CASSSWAGAKNIQYF. In DNA, the CDR3 is TGTGCCAGCAGCTCATGGGCCGGAGCCAAAAACATTCAGTACTTC.

The chain combines TRBV12-5 with TRBJ2-1; perhaps TRBD1 as D (5 bases). The germline V and J ends were trimmed by 6 bases and 7 bases, with 10 bases remaining between them. The CDR3 has 12 residues. CDR1 LGHNT and CDR2 FRNRAP come from the germline V gene. The CDR3: CASGNRINEQFF. The CDR3 DNA follows: TGTGCTAGTGGAAACAGGATAAATGAGCAGTTCTTC.

The J gene is TRBJ2-7, the V gene TRBV18; TRBD1 matches at 8 bases. The CDR3 runs to 14 residues. V lost 4 bases to trimming and J lost 4 bases; unmatched junction nucleotides: 6. CDR1 is KGHSH, CDR2 LQKENI, per germline. The DNA for the CDR3 is TGTGCCAGCTCACTGGGACAGGAGGGATACGAGCAGTACTTC. Encoded protein: CASSLGQEGYEQYF.

This chain links TRBV7-9 with TRBJ2-3; 14 bases are shared with TRBD2. V shed 1 base, J shed 4 bases, and the junction held 4 bases outside the gene matches. CDR3 length equals 17 residues. Germline loops: CDR1 SEHNR, CDR2 FQNEAQ (reference sequence). CDR3: CASSLGGLAGVPDTQYF. The CDR3 DNA reads TGTGCCAGCAGCTTAGGGGGACTAGCGGGAGTACCAGATACGCAGTATTTT. The full variable domain, in which reference TRBV7-9 and TRBJ2-3 provide the parts outside the CDR3, is DTGVSQNPRHKITKRGQNVTFRCDPISEHNRLYWYRQTLGQGPEFLTYFQNEAQLEKSRLLSDRFSAERPKGSFSTLEIQRTEQGDSAMYLCASSLGGLAGVPDTQYFGPGTRLTVL.

The chain is built from TRBV27 and TRBJ2-3, with D perhaps TRBD1 or TRBD2 (6 bases each). The germline gives CDR1 MNHEY, CDR2 SMNVEV (reference sequence). The CDR3 is made up of 15 amino acids. The V and J ends lost 7 bases and 2 bases respectively, with 16 bases between them. The CDR3 is CASKGVADHTDTQYF. The CDR3 bases are TGTGCCAGCAAGGGGGTAGCGGACCACACAGATACGCAGTATTTT.

Only one count was recorded for this clone. Within the sample, other DNA sequences also encode this same CDR3. The gene calls are TRBV29-1 and TRBJ2-3; TRBD2 aligns across 12 bases. Unmatched junction bases numbered 2, after V lost 4 bases and J lost 0 bases. The germline V gene has CDR1 SQVTM and CDR2 ANQGSEA. This CDR3 has 15 residues. The CDR3 loop is CSVGGTSGSTDTQYF. The CDR3 DNA is TGCAGCGTTGGAGGGACTAGCGGGAGCACAGATACGCAGTATTTT.

The V gene is TRBV6-5, the J gene TRBJ1-1; TRBD1 matches at 8 bases. The J segment lost 9 bases and the V segment lost 2 bases, leaving 2 bases of the junction unmatched. CDR3 length equals 12 residues. CDR1 and CDR2 (germline): MNHEY, SVGAGI. CDR3 DNA sequence: TGTGCCAGCAGTTACAGGACAGGGAAAGCTTTCTTT. It yields the protein CASSYRTGKAFF.

The table lists this clone with a count of one. V and J are TRBV28 and TRBJ2-4, with 7 bases identical to TRBD1. Germline values: CDR1 MDHEN, CDR2 SYDVKM. With 5 bases clipped from V and 15 bases from J, the junction kept 10 bases outside the gene matches. CDR3 length: 12 residues. The CDR3 loop reads CASSLDGQAGYF. The CDR3, as DNA: TGTGCCAGCAGTCTCGATGGACAGGCGGGGTACTTC.

This sequence joins TRBV7-8 and TRBJ2-1; 10 nucleotides line up with TRBD2. Germline V gives CDR1 SGHVS, CDR2 FQNEAQ. V shed 5 bases, J shed 9 bases, and the junction held 10 bases outside the gene matches. This CDR3 comprises 15 residues. As DNA, the CDR3 is TGTGCCAGCAGCCCCTACCTAGCGGGAGCGGGTGAGCAGTTCTTC. Translated, it gives CASSPYLAGAGEQFF.

The chain combines TRBV5-1 with TRBJ2-2; a possible D gene is TRBD1 (7 bases). Trimming pared 5 bases from V and 7 bases from J, leaving 15 bases between. Germline V gene data show CDR1 as SGHRS and CDR2 as YFSETQ. This CDR3 comprises 14 residues. The CDR3 DNA reads as TGCGCCAGCAGTCTACAGGGGAGGTTCGGGGAGCTGTTTTTT. This translates into CASSLQGRFGELFF.

CDR3 bases: TGCGCCAGCAGCTTGGGACAGGTCGCCTACAATGAGCAGTTCTTC. This encodes CASSLGQVAYNEQFF. The rearrangement links TRBV5-1 to TRBJ2-1; D is possibly TRBD1 (6 bases). CDR3 length: 15 residues. The V gene's germline CDR1 is SGHRS and CDR2 YFSETQ. The germline V and J ends were trimmed by 0 bases and 2 bases, with 9 bases remaining between them.